A selection of T cell receptor beta chains follows, all from one sample in a study of spatial heterogeneity in lung cancer. From the 5' RACE reads, TCRdb called clonotypes with MiXCR, one entry per CDR3 protein. The sample consists of thousands of distinct CDR3 sequences, less than 4.5% of them appearing once. Source: normal lung tissue next to the tumor, taken at surgery. These receptors all stem from a female donor with early-stage non-small cell lung cancer. The CDR3 runs from the conserved cysteine through the conserved F or W. D genes are given only for firm matches. Size is omitted from some rows. Given values are once, few, many or a class for expanded clones.

v_call,j_call,d_call,clone_size,cdr3_nt,cdr3_aa
TRBV5-1,TRBJ2-5,-,medium-sized,TGCGCCAGCAGGCGTCCGGGGGCAGGGGAGACCCAGTACTTC,CASRRPGAGETQYF
TRBV2,TRBJ1-6,-,medium-sized,TGTGCCAGCAGTGATGTCCCGGGGGAGTCTTCACCCCTCCACTTT,CASSDVPGESSPLHF
TRBV27,TRBJ1-6,TRBD1,medium-sized,TGTGCCAGCAGTTTGAGGGGGCAGGGCTCACCCCTCCACTTT,CASSLRGQGSPLHF
TRBV12-3/TRBV12-4,TRBJ1-5,TRBD1,medium-sized,TGTGCCAGCAGGGCTACAGGGGGCGTTCAGCCCCAGCATTTT,CASRATGGVQPQHF
TRBV20-1,TRBJ2-6,-,medium-sized,TGCAGCGCCCCAGACCATAACTCTGGGGCCAACGTCCTGACTTTC,CSAPDHNSGANVLTF
TRBV20-1,TRBJ1-1,TRBD1,medium-sized,TGCAGTGCTCCCCGACAGGGCGGCACTGAAGCTTTCTTT,CSAPRQGGTEAFF
TRBV18,TRBJ1-2,-,many,TGTGCCAGCTCAGGGGCAGACAGGAGCAGTGGCTACACCTTC,CASSGADRSSGYTF
TRBV27,TRBJ1-1,-,medium-sized,TGTGCCAGCAGTTTATTGAATGGGAACACTGAAGCTTTCTTT,CASSLLNGNTEAFF
TRBV9,TRBJ2-2,TRBD2,medium-sized,TGTGCCAGCAGTGGGACTAGCGGGGCCATGGCCGGGGAGCTGTTTTTT,CASSGTSGAMAGELFF
TRBV28,TRBJ2-7,-,medium-sized,TGTGCCAGCAGTTCCCGCCGGTACGAGCAGTACTTC,CASSSRRYEQYF
TRBV5-6,TRBJ2-3,TRBD2,many,TGTGCCAGCAGCTCGTTGACTAGCGGGGGAACAGATACGCAGTATTTT,CASSSLTSGGTDTQYF
TRBV6-6,TRBJ1-3,-,medium-sized,TGTGCCAGCAGTTACTCGCGAACAGACGCGGGAAACACCATATATTTT,CASSYSRTDAGNTIYF
TRBV7-9,TRBJ1-2,-,large,TGTGCCAGCAGCTTAGCCTCACAGACCTATGGCTACACCTTC,CASSLASQTYGYTF
TRBV6-5,TRBJ2-5,TRBD2,many,TGTGCCAGCAGTTCCCTGAGCCTAGCGGGGGGGGGAACCCAGTACTTC,CASSSLSLAGGGTQYF
TRBV10-3,TRBJ1-6,-,medium-sized,TGTGCCATCAGTGAGTCGATGGACACGCTATCTTTCTCCTATAATTCACCCCTCCACTTT,CAISESMDTLSFSYNSPLHF
TRBV29-1,TRBJ2-7,-,medium-sized,TGCAGCGTTGCCGGGGAGGGGGCTATCTACGAGCAGTACTTC,CSVAGEGAIYEQYF
TRBV18,TRBJ2-3,TRBD2,medium-sized,TGTGCCAGCTCACCACCCCTCGGGGGGGGAGATACGCAGTATTTT,CASSPPLGGGDTQYF
TRBV5-1,TRBJ2-3,-,many,TGCGCCAGCAGCTTGGCCTCCAGGGTGGCAGATACGCAGTATTTT,CASSLASRVADTQYF
TRBV5-6,TRBJ1-3,-,medium-sized,TGTGCCAGCAGCTTGGGGCAAACCTACTCTGGAAACACCATATATTTT,CASSLGQTYSGNTIYF
TRBV4-2,TRBJ2-1,-,medium-sized,TGTGCCAGCAGCCAAGAAGGGGCGAGGACAACCCCCCCCAATGAGCAGTTCTTC,CASSQEGARTTPPNEQFF
TRBV11-3,TRBJ2-1,TRBD2,-,TGTGCCAGCAGCTCGCGGGAGTCCTACAATGAGCAGTTCTTC,CASSSRESYNEQFF
TRBV5-1,TRBJ2-3,-,many,TGCGCCAGCAGCTTGGAGGGGCGTATGAGCACAGATACGCAGTATTTT,CASSLEGRMSTDTQYF
TRBV19,TRBJ1-2,-,many,TGTGCCAGTAGCAGCCAACCAACAGGGAACTATGGCTACACCTTC,CASSSQPTGNYGYTF